These 23 T cell receptor beta chains originate from one sample sequenced in a study of blood T cell repertoires in COVID-19. Method: immunoSEQ multiplex PCR; TCRdb's copy keeps in-frame clones and lacks some. The table records 73,000 or so clones, 86% of them present only once. The material sequenced was peripheral blood. The receptor source for this set is a man younger than 40 with acute or convalescent COVID-19.

In its sample, this clone was seen once. The rearrangement links TRBV28 to TRBJ1-6; D perhaps matches TRBD1 (6 bases). Trimming removed 3 bases at V and 11 bases at J, with 17 bases between. This CDR3 spans 15 amino acids. Germline V gene data show CDR1 as MDHEN and CDR2 as SYDVKM. The DNA for the CDR3 is TGTGCCAGCAGTTTTAACAGGGTCCCCCACCCACCCCTCCACTTT. Its protein is CASSFNRVPHPPLHF.

The rearrangement links TRBV7-2 to TRBJ2-7; D ambiguous. The CDR3 has 13 amino acids. V was trimmed by 3 bases and J by 4 bases, leaving 10 bases between them. Per the germline V gene, CDR1 is SGHTA and CDR2 is FQGNSA. For the CDR3, the DNA is TGTGCCAGCAGCTTCCCCCCTGTATACGAGCAGTACTTC. Translation gives CASSFPPVYEQYF.

The chain links TRBV5-4 to TRBJ2-3; no definite D call. Between the trimmed V and J ends, which lost 2 bases and 1 base, there was a span of 5 bases. Per the germline V gene, CDR1 is SGHNT and CDR2 is YYREEE (reference sequence). The CDR3 has 13 residues. The DNA for the CDR3 is TGTGCCAGCAGCTTCTCTCGCACAGATACGCAGTATTTT. This codes for CASSFSRTDTQYF.

The rearrangement uses TRBV12-3 or TRBV12-4 and TRBJ2-1; the D gene is possibly TRBD2 (6 bases). This CDR3 has 13 residues. V was shortened by 6 bases and J by 10 bases, with 16 bases between the two germline ends. The CDR3 here is CASRPGSGSEQFF. CDR3 in DNA: TGTGCCAGCAGACCCGGTTCCGGGAGCGAGCAGTTCTTC.

The chain recombines TRBV4-3 with TRBJ2-1; TRBD2 might be the D (6 bases). The length of the CDR3 is 17 residues. Germline V gene data show CDR1 as LGHNA and CDR2 as YSLEER. V lost 0 bases and J lost 4, with 16 bases in between. Written as DNA, the CDR3 is TGCGCCAGCAGCCAAGAATTTTCAGCGGGTCTTTACAATGAGCAGTTCTTC. Its translation: CASSQEFSAGLYNEQFF.

The V call is TRBV10-3, the J call TRBJ2-5; tentatively, D is TRBD2 (6 bases). Germline lookup yields CDR1 ENHRY and CDR2 SYGVKD. The CDR3 is 15 amino acids. V lost 2 bases to trimming and J lost 2 bases, with 12 bases between them. DNA of the CDR3: TGTGCCATCAGTGAGAGGCTAGCGTCACAAGAGACCCAGTACTTC. Its protein product is CAISERLASQETQYF.

This chain uses TRBV28 with TRBJ1-1; D is perhaps TRBD1 (6 bases). The CDR3 loop spans 15 amino acids. Germline loops: CDR1 MDHEN, CDR2 SYDVKM. The germline V and J ends were trimmed by 6 bases and 2 bases, with 16 bases remaining between them. The CDR3, as DNA: TGTGCCAGCAGGTATAAAAACAGGGCTAACACTGAAGCTTTCTTT. This gives the protein CASRYKNRANTEAFF.

J is TRBJ2-7 and V is TRBV6-5; tentative D call: TRBD1 (5 bases). The CDR3 length is 15 residues. Trimming removed 5 bases at V and 4 bases at J, with 18 bases between. Germline-derived CDR1 and CDR2 are MNHEY and SVGAGI. CDR3 loop: CASSPWGSNSYEQYF. The CDR3 nucleotides are TGTGCCAGCAGTCCTTGGGGCTCCAACTCGTACGAGCAGTACTTC.

The chain combines TRBV7-8 with TRBJ2-7, with TRBD2 identical over 10 bases. V lost 4 bases, J lost 2 bases, and 14 bases stayed unmatched. The CDR3 is 18 amino acids. Germline V gene data show CDR1 as SGHVS and CDR2 as FQNEAQ. This chain's CDR3 is CASSYPSKELAGTYEQYF. For the CDR3, the DNA is TGTGCCAGCAGCTACCCCTCGAAGGAACTAGCGGGAACCTACGAGCAGTACTTC.

This clone was observed a few times. This chain links TRBV24-1 with TRBJ2-7, with 7 bases aligning to TRBD2. Trimming cost V 1 base and J 7 bases; bases outside gene matches: 3. The CDR3 totals 13 residues. Germline V gives CDR1 KGHDR, CDR2 SFDVKD. This CDR3 is CATSDFVGGEQYF. The CDR3 region has the DNA TGTGCCACCAGTGATTTCGTGGGGGGGGAGCAGTACTTC.

The chain employs TRBV28 and TRBJ1-5; possibly TRBD1 for D (6 bases). Germline CDR1 is MDHEN and CDR2 is SYDVKM. This CDR3 has 13 amino acids. V dropped 7 bases and J dropped 3 bases, with 10 bases sitting between them. The CDR3 DNA sequence: TGTGCCAGCAACAGGGAACCCAATCAGCCCCAGCATTTT. Protein product: CASNREPNQPQHF.

The chain joins TRBV10-2 to TRBJ1-1; 7 bases agree with TRBD1. There are 16 residues in the CDR3. The trim removed 6 bases at V and 2 bases at J, leaving 12 bases unmatched. Germline V gene lookup returns CDR1 WSHSY and CDR2 SAAADI. The CDR3 DNA reads TGCGCCAGCAGAATACAGGCTCAGGGGGTTAACACTGAAGCTTTCTTT. Protein: CASRIQAQGVNTEAFF.

The chain joins TRBV24-1 to TRBJ2-1; unclear D gene. This CDR3 region has 12 residues. Trimming took off 7 bases at V and 10 bases at J, with 13 bases between the two ends. Germline CDR1 KGHDR, CDR2 SFDVKD. This chain's CDR3 is CATSPTPGEQFF. CDR3 DNA sequence: TGTGCCACCAGCCCCACACCCGGGGAGCAGTTCTTC.

This clone was seen a few times. This chain uses TRBV15 with TRBJ2-5; D call uncertain. Germline lookup yields CDR1 LNHNV and CDR2 YYDKDF (reference sequence). The V and J ends lost 8 bases and 5 bases respectively, with 15 bases between them. This CDR3 is 13 amino acids long. The CDR3 nucleotides are TGTGCCACCGCTTGGATAGCCGGGGAGACCCAGTACTTC. It yields the protein CATAWIAGETQYF. The whole variable domain, filled in from reference TRBV15 and TRBJ2-5, reads DAMVIQNPRYQVTQFGKPVTLSCSQTLNHNVMYWYQQKSSQAPKLLFHYYDKDFNNEADTPDNFQSRRPNTSFCFLDIRSPGLGDTAMYLCATAWIAGETQYFGPGTRLLVL.

The genes are TRBV28 and TRBJ1-5; D may be TRBD1 (6 bases). Per germline, CDR1 MDHEN and CDR2 SYDVKM. Trimming cost V 0 bases and J 5 bases, with 8 bases left between them. CDR3 length: 14 amino acids. The CDR3 coding sequence is TGTGCCAGCAGTTTATGGGGGGCTGATCAGCCCCAGCATTTT. Translation: CASSLWGADQPQHF.

The V gene is TRBV29-1, the J gene TRBJ1-1, with 7 bases fitting TRBD1. In germline, CDR1 is SQVTM, CDR2 ANQGSEA. This CDR3 has 16 residues. V dropped 1 base and J dropped 0; count of bases not matched to a gene: 8. The CDR3 region is CSVEGKPGTVNTEAFF. The CDR3 coding sequence is TGCAGCGTTGAAGGGAAACCCGGGACAGTGAACACTGAAGCTTTCTTT.

The chain has TRBV6-1 and TRBJ2-5, with no clear D. The CDR3 is made up of 14 amino acids. Germline V gene data show CDR1 as MNHNS and CDR2 as SASEGT. V lost 2 bases and J lost 2, with 9 bases in between. Written as DNA, the CDR3 is TGTGCCAGCAGTGAAACAGTTCGGCAAGAGACCCAGTACTTC. It yields the protein CASSETVRQETQYF.

The chain is built from TRBV15 and TRBJ1-2; the D gene is possibly TRBD1 (5 bases). The CDR3 runs to 14 residues. CDR1 and CDR2 from the germline V gene are LNHNV and YYDKDF (reference sequence). Between the trimmed V and J ends, which lost 0 bases and 3 bases, there was a span of 8 bases. The CDR3 DNA follows: TGTGCCACCAGCAGAGAGGGACTGTACTATGGCTACACCTTC. It is translated as CATSREGLYYGYTF. The full variable domain, with the rest looked up from reference TRBV15 and TRBJ1-2, is DAMVIQNPRYQVTQFGKPVTLSCSQTLNHNVMYWYQQKSSQAPKLLFHYYDKDFNNEADTPDNFQSRRPNTSFCFLDIRSPGLGDTAMYLCATSREGLYYGYTFGSGTRLTVV.

This clone has more than one count but fewer than ten. V usage is TRBV5-6 and J usage is TRBJ1-6, with TRBD1 matching over 8 bases. Germline values: CDR1 SGHDT, CDR2 YYEEEE. Trimming cost V 5 bases and J 8 bases; bases outside gene matches: 9. The CDR3 has 15 amino acids. CDR3 residues: CASRTGASIYSPLHF. CDR3 DNA: TGTGCCAGCAGGACAGGGGCCAGTATTTATTCACCCCTCCACTTT. The full variable domain, in which reference TRBV5-6 and TRBJ1-6 provide the parts outside the CDR3, is DAGVTQSPTHLIKTRGQQVTLRCSPKSGHDTVSWYQQALGQGPQFIFQYYEEEERQRGNFPDRFSGHQFPNYSSELNVNALLLGDSALYLCASRTGASIYSPLHFGNGTRLTVT.

CDR3 in DNA: TGCGCCAGCACCGCGGGCGACCCCTACGAGCAGTACTTC. As protein: CASTAGDPYEQYF. The chain is built from TRBV5-1 and TRBJ2-7; a weak D match, TRBD2 (5 bases). CDR3 length: 13 amino acids. The V and J ends lost 6 bases and 2 bases respectively, with 12 bases between them. From germline, CDR1 is SGHRS and CDR2 YFSETQ. The full variable domain, rest sourced from reference TRBV5-1 and TRBJ2-7, is KAGVTQTPRYLIKTRGQQVTLSCSPISGHRSVSWYQQTPGQGLQFLFEYFSETQRNKGNFPGRFSGRQFSNSRSEMNVSTLELGDSALYLCASTAGDPYEQYFGPGTRLTVT.

This clone occurred once. The chain uses TRBV18 and TRBJ1-6, with 11 bases fitting TRBD1. The CDR3 spans 15 residues. Per the germline V gene, CDR1 is KGHSH and CDR2 is LQKENI. Trimming at V came to 3 bases and at J to 6 bases, leaving 1 base not matched to a gene. The CDR3 reads CASSPGTGGNSPLHF. The CDR3 coding sequence is TGTGCCAGCTCACCGGGGACAGGGGGTAATTCACCCCTCCACTTT.

The rearrangement joins TRBV11-2 to TRBJ2-2; possibly TRBD1 for D (6 bases). Germline CDR1 reads SGHAT; CDR2 reads FQNNGV. Trimming removed 3 bases at V and 7 bases at J, with 15 bases between. CDR3 length: 15 amino acids. The CDR3 spells CASSLGPRGGGELFF. The CDR3 coding sequence is TGTGCCAGCAGCTTGGGGCCCAGGGGCGGCGGGGAGCTGTTTTTT.

The chain combines TRBV30 with TRBJ1-1, with D possibly matching TRBD1 (6 bases). The ends were cut back, 2 bases at V and 10 bases at J, with 17 bases in the middle. The germline V gene has CDR1 GTSNPN and CDR2 SVGIG (reference sequence). This CDR3 comprises 13 residues. The CDR3 bases are TGTGCCTGGAGTCGAGGGGGGGCGTTCCGAGCTTTCTTT. This codes for CAWSRGGAFRAFF.